Listed below are T cell receptor beta chains from one sample, sequenced in a study of T cells in Graves' hyperthyroidism and ophthalmopathy. One entry per CDR3 protein results from TCRdb running MiXCR on the multiplex PCR reads. The sample consists of 300,000 or so distinct CDR3 sequences, 15% to 20% of them appearing once. Sequencing used blood. The receptors derive from a woman aged 45-65 years with Graves' hyperthyroidism. Each CDR3 is given with its conserved first and last residue. A D gene is named only where the DNA matches it firmly. Rows may omit the clone size; those that give it use once, few, many or a size class.

TRBJ2-5	TRBV29-1	-	-	CSVDIPVGETQYF	TGCAGCGTTGATATTCCTGTGGGGGAGACCCAGTACTTC
TRBJ2-7	TRBV29-1	TRBD1	-	CSVEGRGLDEQYF	TGCAGCGTTGAGGGCAGGGGGCTAGACGAGCAGTACTTC
TRBJ2-1	TRBV20-1	-	few	CSATLGAGLYNEQFF	TGCAGTGCTACCTTAGGGGCGGGACTTTACAATGAGCAGTTCTTC
TRBJ2-5	TRBV9	-	-	CASSVSGQTFQETQYF	TGTGCCAGCAGCGTATCAGGGCAGACATTCCAAGAGACCCAGTACTTC
TRBJ1-2	TRBV11-2	TRBD1	many	CASSHIKGAGNYGYTF	TGTGCCAGCAGCCACATTAAGGGGGCGGGGAACTATGGCTACACCTTC
TRBJ1-5	TRBV7-8	TRBD1	-	CASSLGSSGTGGQPQHF	TGTGCCAGCAGCTTAGGAAGTTCCGGGACAGGGGGCCAGCCCCAGCATTTT
TRBJ1-2	TRBV3-1	TRBD1	many	CASSQDPKDRLIGYTF	TGTGCCAGCAGCCAAGATCCCAAGGACAGGCTGATTGGCTACACCTTC
TRBJ2-5	TRBV9	TRBD2	-	CASTNSGGTLETQYF	TGTGCCAGCACCAATAGCGGGGGGACGCTAGAGACCCAGTACTTC
TRBJ2-5	TRBV29-1	-	-	CSAEEDGAQETQYF	TGCAGCGCAGAGGAGGACGGAGCCCAAGAGACCCAGTACTTC
TRBJ2-5	TRBV11-2	-	-	CASSLDGRGTQYF	TGTGCCAGCAGTCTCGACGGGCGTGGGACCCAGTACTTC
TRBJ1-5	TRBV29-1	-	few	CSVGGDGNQPQHF	TGCAGCGTTGGGGGGGACGGCAATCAGCCCCAGCATTTT
TRBJ2-7	TRBV5-1	-	-	CASSSWAQGAYEQYF	TGCGCCAGCAGCTCCTGGGCACAGGGAGCCTACGAGCAGTACTTC
TRBJ2-1	TRBV6-2/TRBV6-3	TRBD2	-	CASRPERGVGNEQFF	TGTGCCAGCAGACCCGAGCGGGGGGTAGGCAATGAGCAGTTCTTC
TRBJ2-6	TRBV9	-	once	CASSSGPGSGANVLTF	TGTGCCAGCAGCTCGGGACCAGGGTCTGGGGCCAACGTCCTGACTTTC